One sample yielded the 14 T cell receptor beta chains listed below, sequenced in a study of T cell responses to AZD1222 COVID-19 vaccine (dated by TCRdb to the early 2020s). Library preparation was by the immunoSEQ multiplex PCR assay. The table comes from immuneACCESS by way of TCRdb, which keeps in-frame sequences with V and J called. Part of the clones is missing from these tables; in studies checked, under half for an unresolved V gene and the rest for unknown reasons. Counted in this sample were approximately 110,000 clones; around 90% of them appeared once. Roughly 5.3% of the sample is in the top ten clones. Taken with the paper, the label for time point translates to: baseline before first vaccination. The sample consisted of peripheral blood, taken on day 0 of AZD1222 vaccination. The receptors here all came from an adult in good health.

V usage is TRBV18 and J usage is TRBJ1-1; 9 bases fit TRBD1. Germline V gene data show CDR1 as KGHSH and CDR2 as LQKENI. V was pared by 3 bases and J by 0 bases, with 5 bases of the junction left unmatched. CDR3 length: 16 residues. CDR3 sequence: CASSPGTGPMNTEAFF. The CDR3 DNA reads TGTGCCAGCTCACCTGGGACAGGGCCCATGAACACTGAAGCTTTCTTT.

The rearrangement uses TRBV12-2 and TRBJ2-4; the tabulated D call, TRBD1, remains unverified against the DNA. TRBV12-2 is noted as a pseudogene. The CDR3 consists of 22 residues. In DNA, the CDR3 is TGTGCAAGTCGCTTACCTGACAGGGGGCAGGTTCGGGTTTTCGTAGCCAAAAACATTCAGTACTTC. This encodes CASRLPDRGQVRVFVAKNIQYF.

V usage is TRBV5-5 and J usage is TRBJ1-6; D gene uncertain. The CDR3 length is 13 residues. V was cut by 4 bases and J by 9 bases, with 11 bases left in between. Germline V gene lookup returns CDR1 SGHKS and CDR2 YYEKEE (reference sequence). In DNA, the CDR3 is TGTGCCAGCAGCCTCACAAAGGGTTCACCCCTCCACTTT. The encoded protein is CASSLTKGSPLHF. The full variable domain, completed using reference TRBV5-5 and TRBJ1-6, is DAGVTQSPTHLIKTRGQQVTLRCSPISGHKSVSWYQQVLGQGPQFIFQYYEKEERGRGNFPDRFSARQFPNYSSELNVNALLLGDSALYLCASSLTKGSPLHFGNGTRLTVT.

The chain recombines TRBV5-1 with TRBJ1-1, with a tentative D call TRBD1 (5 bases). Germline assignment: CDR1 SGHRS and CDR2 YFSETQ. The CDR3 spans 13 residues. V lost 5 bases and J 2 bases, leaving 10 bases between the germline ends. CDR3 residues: CASRRQQNTEAFF. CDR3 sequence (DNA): TGCGCCAGCAGAAGACAGCAAAACACTGAAGCTTTCTTT.

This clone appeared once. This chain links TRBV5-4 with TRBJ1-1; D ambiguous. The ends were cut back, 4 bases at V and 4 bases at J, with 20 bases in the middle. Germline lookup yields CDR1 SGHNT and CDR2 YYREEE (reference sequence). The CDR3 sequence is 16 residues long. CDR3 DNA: TGTGCCAGCAGCCCTCGACGGGGTAATGTTCCCACTGAAGCTTTCTTT. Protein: CASSPRRGNVPTEAFF. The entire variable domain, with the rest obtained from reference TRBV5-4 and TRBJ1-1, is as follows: ETGVTQSPTHLIKTRGQQVTLRCSSQSGHNTVSWYQQALGQGPQFIFQYYREEENGRGNFPPRFSGLQFPNYSSELNVNALELDDSALYLCASSPRRGNVPTEAFFGQGTRLTVV.

The DNA for the CDR3 is TGTGCCAGCAGTAGAACCGGGCCTCACCGGGGGAATGAAAAACTGTTTTTT. Protein: CASSRTGPHRGNEKLFF. The genes are TRBV6-2 or TRBV6-3 and TRBJ1-4; D is possibly TRBD1 (5 bases). The CDR3 spans 17 residues. The V end was cut by 5 bases, the J end by 5 bases, with 21 bases between. Germline V gene sequence: CDR1 MNHEY, CDR2 SVGEGT.

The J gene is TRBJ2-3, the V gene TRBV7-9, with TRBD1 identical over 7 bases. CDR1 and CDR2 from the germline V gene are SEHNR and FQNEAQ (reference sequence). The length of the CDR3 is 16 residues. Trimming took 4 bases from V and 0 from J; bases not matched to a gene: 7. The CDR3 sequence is CASSYGTAASTDTQYF. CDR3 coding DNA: TGTGCCAGCAGCTATGGGACAGCCGCTAGCACAGATACGCAGTATTTT.

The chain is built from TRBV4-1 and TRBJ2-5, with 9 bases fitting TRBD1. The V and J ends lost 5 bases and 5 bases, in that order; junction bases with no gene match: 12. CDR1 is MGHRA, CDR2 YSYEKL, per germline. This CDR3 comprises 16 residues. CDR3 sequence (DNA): TGCGCCAGCAGCTCATCCCTCGGGACAGGGTATGAGACCCAGTACTTC. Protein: CASSSSLGTGYETQYF.

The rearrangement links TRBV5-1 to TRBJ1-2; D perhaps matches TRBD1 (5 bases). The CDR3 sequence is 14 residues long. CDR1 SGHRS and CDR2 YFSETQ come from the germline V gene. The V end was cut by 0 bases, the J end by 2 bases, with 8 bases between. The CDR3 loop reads CASSLGGENYGYTF. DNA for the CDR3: TGCGCCAGCAGCTTGGGGGGCGAGAACTATGGCTACACCTTC. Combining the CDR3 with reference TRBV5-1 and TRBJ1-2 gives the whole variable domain KAGVTQTPRYLIKTRGQQVTLSCSPISGHRSVSWYQQTPGQGLQFLFEYFSETQRNKGNFPGRFSGRQFSNSRSEMNVSTLELGDSALYLCASSLGGENYGYTFGSGTRLTVV.

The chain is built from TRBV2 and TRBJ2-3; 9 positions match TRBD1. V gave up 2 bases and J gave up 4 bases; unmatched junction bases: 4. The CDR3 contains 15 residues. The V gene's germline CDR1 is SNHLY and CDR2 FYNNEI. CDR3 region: CASSEQGQGADTQYF. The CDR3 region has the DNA TGTGCCAGCAGTGAACAGGGACAGGGCGCAGATACGCAGTATTTT.

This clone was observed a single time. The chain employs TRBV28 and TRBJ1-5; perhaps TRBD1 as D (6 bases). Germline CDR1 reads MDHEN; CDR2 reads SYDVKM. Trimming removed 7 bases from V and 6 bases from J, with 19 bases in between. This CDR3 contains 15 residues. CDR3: CASIFGGRESQPQHF. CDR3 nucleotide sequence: TGTGCCAGCATCTTCGGGGGGCGCGAGAGTCAGCCCCAGCATTTT. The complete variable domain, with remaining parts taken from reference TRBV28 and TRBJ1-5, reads DVKVTQSSRYLVKRTGEKVFLECVQDMDHENMFWYRQDPGLGLRLIYFSYDVKMKEKGDIPEGYSVSREKKERFSLILESASTNQTSMYLCASIFGGRESQPQHFGDGTRLSIL.

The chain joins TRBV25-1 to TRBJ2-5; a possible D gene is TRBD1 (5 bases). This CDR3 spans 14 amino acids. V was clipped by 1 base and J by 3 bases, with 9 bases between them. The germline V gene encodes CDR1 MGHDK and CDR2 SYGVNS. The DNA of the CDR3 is TGTGCCAGCAGTGAATCTCCAGGGAAAGAGACCCAGTACTTC. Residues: CASSESPGKETQYF. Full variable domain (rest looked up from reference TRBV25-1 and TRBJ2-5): EADIYQTPRYLVIGTGKKITLECSQTMGHDKMYWYQQDPGMELHLIHYSYGVNSTEKGDLSSESTVSRIRTEHFPLTLESARPSHTSQYLCASSESPGKETQYFGPGTRLLVL.

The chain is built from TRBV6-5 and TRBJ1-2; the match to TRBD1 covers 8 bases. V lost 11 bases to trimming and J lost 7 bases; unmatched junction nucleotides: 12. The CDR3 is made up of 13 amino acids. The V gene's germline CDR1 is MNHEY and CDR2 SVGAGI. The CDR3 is CAGGGQVAGGYTF. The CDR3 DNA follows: TGTGCCGGAGGGGGACAGGTCGCGGGTGGCTACACCTTC.

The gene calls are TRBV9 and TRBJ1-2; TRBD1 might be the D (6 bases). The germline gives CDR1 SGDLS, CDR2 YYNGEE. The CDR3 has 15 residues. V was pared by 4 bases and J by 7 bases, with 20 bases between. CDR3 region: CASSSGLQGLGGYTF. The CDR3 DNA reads TGTGCCAGCAGCTCCGGATTACAGGGTTTGGGTGGCTACACCTTC.